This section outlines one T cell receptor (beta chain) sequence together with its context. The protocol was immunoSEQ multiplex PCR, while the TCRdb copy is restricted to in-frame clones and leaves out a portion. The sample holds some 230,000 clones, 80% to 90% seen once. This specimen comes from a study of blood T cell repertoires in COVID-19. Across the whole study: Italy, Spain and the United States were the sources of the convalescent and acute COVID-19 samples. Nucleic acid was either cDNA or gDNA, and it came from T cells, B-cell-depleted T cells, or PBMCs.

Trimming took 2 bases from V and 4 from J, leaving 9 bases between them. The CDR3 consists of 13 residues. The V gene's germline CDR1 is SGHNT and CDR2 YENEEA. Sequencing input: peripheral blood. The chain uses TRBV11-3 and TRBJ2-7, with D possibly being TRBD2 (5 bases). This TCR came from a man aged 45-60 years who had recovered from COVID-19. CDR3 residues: CASSLRSGYEQYF. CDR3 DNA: TGTGCCAGCAGCTTAAGGAGCGGTTACGAGCAGTACTTC.